One sample yielded the 23 T cell receptor beta chains listed below, sequenced in a study of blood T cell repertoires in COVID-19. Sequencing was performed with immunoSEQ multiplex PCR; in TCRdb, only in-frame clones are kept and a portion is missing. The sample comprises several thousand clones, about 90% of which are singletons, and 5.5% to 8% rests with the top ten. Sequences were obtained from peripheral blood. The receptors here all came from a woman aged 45-59 years with active or convalescent COVID-19.

The sample holds one count of this clone. This chain connects TRBV2 to TRBJ1-1; no clear D gene. V was cut by 3 bases and J by 5 bases, with 13 bases left in between. Germline loops: CDR1 SNHLY, CDR2 FYNNEI. This CDR3 has 14 residues. CDR3 sequence reads: CASSEAAGRTEAFF. In DNA, the CDR3 is TGTGCCAGCAGTGAGGCTGCGGGGAGGACTGAAGCTTTCTTT. Together with reference TRBV2 and TRBJ1-1, the CDR3 gives the full variable domain: EPEVTQTPSHQVTQMGQEVILRCVPISNHLYFYWYRQILGQKVEFLVSFYNNEISEKSEIFDDQFSVERPDGSNFTLKIRSTKLEDSAMYFCASSEAAGRTEAFFGQGTRLTVV.

J is TRBJ1-2 and V is TRBV9, with D possibly matching TRBD1 (6 bases). Trimming removed 0 bases at V and 8 bases at J, with 14 bases between. Germline loops: CDR1 SGDLS, CDR2 YYNGEE. CDR3 length: 14 residues. CDR3 amino acids: CASSVDQQGTGYTF. CDR3 DNA sequence: TGTGCCAGCAGCGTAGATCAACAGGGTACAGGCTACACCTTC.

This chain joins TRBV18 and TRBJ2-7; 13 bases are shared with TRBD2. The germline CDR1 and CDR2 sequences are KGHSH and LQKENI. Trimming removed 5 bases from V and 6 bases from J; junction bases left unmatched: 1. This CDR3 is built from 13 residues. CDR3 bases: TGTGCCAGCTCAGGACTAGCGGGAGTCGAGCAGTACTTC. Amino acids: CASSGLAGVEQYF.

The rearrangement uses TRBV9 and TRBJ1-2; D may be TRBD1 (6 bases). This CDR3 comprises 13 residues. Trimming stripped 3 bases from V and 2 bases from J, with 8 bases between. CDR1 is SGDLS and CDR2 is YYNGEE in the germline V gene. CDR3 amino acids: CASSAGTNYGYTF. The CDR3 region has the DNA TGTGCCAGCAGCGCCGGGACAAACTATGGCTACACCTTC. Filled out from reference TRBV9 and TRBJ1-2, the complete variable domain reads DSGVTQTPKHLITATGQRVTLRCSPRSGDLSVYWYQQSLDQGLQFLIQYYNGEERAKGNILERFSAQQFPDLHSELNLSSLELGDSALYFCASSAGTNYGYTFGSGTRLTVV.

The rearrangement uses TRBV21-1 and TRBJ2-1; the DNA was not compared with TRBD2, the D call given in the table. TRBV21-1 is a pseudogene segment. This CDR3 is built from 24 residues. Here the CDR3 DNA reads TGTGCCAGCAGCACCACAGCCATGACAGATCCGGGACTAGAAAGTTCCAGCTCCTACAATGAGCAGTTCTTC. Its translation: CASSTTAMTDPGLESSSSYNEQFF.

V gene TRBV27 combines with J gene TRBJ1-4; weak D call: TRBD1 (5 bases). V was pared by 6 bases and J by 1 base, with 15 bases between. Looked up from germline, CDR1 is MNHEY and CDR2 is SMNVEV (reference sequence). The length of the CDR3 is 16 residues. The chain's CDR3 is CASSPGWGGTNEKLFF. CDR3 DNA: TGTGCCAGCAGCCCCGGGTGGGGGGGAACTAATGAAAAACTGTTTTTT. Based on the CDR3 plus reference TRBV27 and TRBJ1-4, the full variable domain is EAQVTQNPRYLITVTGKKLTVTCSQNMNHEYMSWYRQDPGLGLRQIYYSMNVEVTDKGDVPEGYKVSRKEKRNFPLILESPSPNQTSLYFCASSPGWGGTNEKLFFGSGTQLSVL.

This clone was picked up one time. The rearrangement joins TRBV29-1 to TRBJ2-2; D remains ambiguous. V gave up 6 bases and J gave up 6 bases, with 11 bases separating them. The V gene's germline CDR1 is SQVTM and CDR2 ANQGSEA. The CDR3 consists of 12 residues. As DNA, the CDR3 is TGCAGCGTCACTCCCTCGGCCGGGGAGCTGTTTTTT. It codes for CSVTPSAGELFF.

The V and J genes are TRBV20-1 and TRBJ1-5; D remains unclear. The CDR3 consists of 14 residues. Trimming removed 3 bases at V and 5 bases at J, with 14 bases between. From germline, CDR1 is DFQATT and CDR2 SNEGSKA (reference sequence). The CDR3 region is CSASRHAEYQPQHF. The CDR3 nucleotides are TGCAGTGCTAGTCGCCATGCTGAGTATCAGCCCCAGCATTTT.

The rearrangement joins TRBV5-1 to TRBJ1-4, with 7 bases that match TRBD1. Germline values: CDR1 SGHRS, CDR2 YFSETQ. V gave up 4 bases and J gave up 8 bases; unmatched junction bases: 14. CDR3 length: 16 amino acids. The CDR3 DNA sequence: TGCGCCAGCAGCGGCTCCCCGGGACAGATTGGGGAAAAACTGTTTTTT. This gives the protein CASSGSPGQIGEKLFF.

The chain employs TRBV18 and TRBJ1-3; a weak D match, TRBD1 (5 bases). From germline, CDR1 is KGHSH and CDR2 LQKENI. V was pared by 0 bases and J by 1 base, with 7 bases between. This CDR3 has 15 residues. In DNA form, the CDR3 reads TGTGCCAGCTCACCACCGGCAGGGTCTGGAAACACCATATATTTT. Translated, it gives CASSPPAGSGNTIYF. The full variable domain, in which reference TRBV18 and TRBJ1-3 provide the parts outside the CDR3, is NAGVMQNPRHLVRRRGQEARLRCSPMKGHSHVYWYRQLPEEGLKFMVYLQKENIIDESGMPKERFSAEFPKEGPSILRIQQVVRGDSAAYFCASSPPAGSGNTIYFGEGSWLTVV.

The chain's CDR3 is CASSIWGGAPYEQYF. The CDR3 DNA follows: TGTGCCAGTAGTATTTGGGGGGGAGCCCCCTACGAGCAGTACTTC. The chain joins TRBV19 to TRBJ2-7, with TRBD2 identical over 7 bases. CDR1 and CDR2 from the germline V gene are LNHDA and SQIVND (reference sequence). V was pared by 3 bases and J by 2 bases, with 7 bases of the junction left unmatched. The CDR3 is made up of 15 amino acids.

V is TRBV7-8 and J is TRBJ1-6; 8 nucleotides line up with TRBD1. Germline V gene sequence: CDR1 SGHVS, CDR2 FQNEAQ. The CDR3 is 14 residues long. The V gene end was trimmed by 8 bases and the J gene end by 6 bases; junction bases not matched to a gene: 6. CDR3 amino acids: CASSQQGGNSPLHF. The CDR3 DNA is TGTGCCAGCTCCCAACAGGGGGGTAATTCACCCCTCCACTTT.

This chain connects TRBV30 to TRBJ2-2, with 7 positions matching TRBD2. The germline V gene has CDR1 GTSNPN and CDR2 SVGIG (reference sequence). The CDR3 sequence is 14 residues long. V lost 4 bases and J lost 6; bases outside the gene matches: 8. As DNA, the CDR3 is TGTGCCTGGACTGGCGGGAGCTTGGCCGGGGAGCTGTTTTTT. This codes for CAWTGGSLAGELFF.

This clone was counted once. The J gene is TRBJ1-5, the V gene TRBV19; D is ambiguous. This CDR3 comprises 15 residues. CDR1 and CDR2 (germline): LNHDA, SQIVND (reference sequence). V lost 1 base, J lost 1 base, and 8 bases lay in between. Written as DNA, the CDR3 is TGTGCCAGTAGTATAGCCCCCGGGAGCAATCAGCCCCAGCATTTT. This translates into CASSIAPGSNQPQHF.

The V and J genes are TRBV23-1 and TRBJ2-2; no clear D. TRBV23-1 is designated an ORF whose function remains uncertain. V lost 2 bases, J lost 5 bases, and 21 bases lay in between. This CDR3 is 18 amino acids long. CDR3 bases: TGCGCCAGCAGTCAAACACCTACCCCATCGTCACTAACCGGGGAGCTGTTTTTT. Translation gives CASSQTPTPSSLTGELFF.

The V and J genes are TRBV4-3 and TRBJ2-1; 7 positions agree with TRBD2. V dropped 0 bases and J dropped 1; count of bases not matched to a gene: 6. Germline V gene lookup returns CDR1 LGHNA and CDR2 YSLEER. This CDR3 region has 17 residues. CDR3 nucleotide sequence: TGCGCCAGCAGCCAAGATCTCCCCGGGGGGTCCTACAATGAGCAGTTCTTC. Translating it yields CASSQDLPGGSYNEQFF.

The gene calls are TRBV28 and TRBJ2-6; 8 bases agree with TRBD1. CDR3 length: 17 residues. V was clipped by 3 bases and J by 2 bases; unmatched bases: 6. CDR1 and CDR2 from the germline V gene are MDHEN and SYDVKM. The CDR3 DNA sequence: TGTGCCAGCAGTTTTAAGACAGGGGATCCTGGGGCCAACGTCCTGACTTTC. Translated: CASSFKTGDPGANVLTF. Together with reference TRBV28 and TRBJ2-6, the CDR3 gives the full variable domain: DVKVTQSSRYLVKRTGEKVFLECVQDMDHENMFWYRQDPGLGLRLIYFSYDVKMKEKGDIPEGYSVSREKKERFSLILESASTNQTSMYLCASSFKTGDPGANVLTFGAGSRLTVL.

V gene TRBV28 combines with J gene TRBJ1-1, with a weak D call TRBD1 (6 bases). CDR3 length equals 16 residues. Trimming left V 6 bases short and J 1 base short, with 18 bases between. From germline, CDR1 is MDHEN and CDR2 SYDVKM. The CDR3 here is CASRPRGGLRNTEAFF. The CDR3 nucleotides read TGTGCCAGCAGGCCTAGGGGGGGCCTAAGGAACACTGAAGCTTTCTTT.

V is TRBV9 and J is TRBJ2-5; 7 bases match TRBD1. This CDR3 contains 15 residues. V lost 6 bases to trimming and J lost 1 base; unmatched junction nucleotides: 9. Germline CDR1 is SGDLS and CDR2 is YYNGEE. For the CDR3, the DNA is TGTGCCAGCAAACCCGGACAGGCCCCCCAAGAGACCCAGTACTTC. Translation: CASKPGQAPQETQYF.

This sequence joins TRBV9 and TRBJ2-1; possible D gene TRBD2, 5 bases. Trimming took off 0 bases at V and 9 bases at J, with 7 bases between the two ends. There are 12 residues in the CDR3. In germline, CDR1 is SGDLS, CDR2 YYNGEE. The CDR3 DNA reads TGTGCCAGCAGCGTAGGGAGCGGTGAGCAGTTCTTC. Encoded protein: CASSVGSGEQFF.

The chain employs TRBV6-5 and TRBJ2-7; D is possibly TRBD1 (5 bases). CDR1 is MNHEY and CDR2 is SVGAGI in the germline V gene. CDR3 length equals 13 residues. Trimming left V 4 bases short and J 2 bases short, with 9 bases between. The CDR3 here is CASSFRDTYEQYF. Written as DNA, the CDR3 is TGTGCCAGCAGTTTCAGGGATACCTACGAGCAGTACTTC.

The chain joins TRBV5-4 to TRBJ1-3; D gene ambiguous. Trimming pared 1 base from V and 0 bases from J, leaving 8 bases between. CDR1 and CDR2 (germline): SGHNT, YYREEE (reference sequence). This CDR3 is built from 15 residues. The CDR3 DNA reads as TGTGCCAGCAGCTTGTACACAGCCTCTGGAAACACCATATATTTT. Its protein is CASSLYTASGNTIYF.

The gene calls are TRBV10-3 and TRBJ1-5; D ambiguous. The CDR3 has 15 amino acids. Germline assignment: CDR1 ENHRY and CDR2 SYGVKD. Between the trimmed V and J ends, which lost 2 bases and 1 base, there was a span of 9 bases. The CDR3 loop is CAISEGRESNQPQHF. CDR3 in DNA: TGTGCCATCAGTGAGGGACGGGAGAGCAATCAGCCCCAGCATTTT.